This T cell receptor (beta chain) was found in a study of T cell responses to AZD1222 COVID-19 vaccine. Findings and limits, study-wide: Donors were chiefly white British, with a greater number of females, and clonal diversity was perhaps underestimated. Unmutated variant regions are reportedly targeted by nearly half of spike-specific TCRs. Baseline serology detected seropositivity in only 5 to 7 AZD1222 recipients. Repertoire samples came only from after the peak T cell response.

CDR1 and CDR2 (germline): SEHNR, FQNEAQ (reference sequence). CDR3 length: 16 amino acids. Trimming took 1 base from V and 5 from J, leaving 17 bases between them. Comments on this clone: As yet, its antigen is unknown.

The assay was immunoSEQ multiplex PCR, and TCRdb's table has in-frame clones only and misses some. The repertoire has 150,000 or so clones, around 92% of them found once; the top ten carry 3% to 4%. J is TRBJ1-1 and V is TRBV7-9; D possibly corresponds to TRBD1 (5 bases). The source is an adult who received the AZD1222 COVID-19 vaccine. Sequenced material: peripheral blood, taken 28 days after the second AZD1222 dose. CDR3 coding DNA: TGTGCCAGCAGCTTAGAAGTAAGGGTCGGGGGAACTGAAGCTTTCTTT. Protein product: CASSLEVRVGGTEAFF.